This T cell receptor beta chain was recorded in a study of PD-1 blockade in classical Hodgkin lymphoma. Trimming stripped 5 bases from V and 1 base from J, with 18 bases between. Germline assignment: CDR1 MNHEY and CDR2 SMNVEV (reference sequence). The length of the CDR3 is 16 residues. Study-wide results and caveats: Whoever responded completely had baseline diversity much like that seen in newly diagnosed patients.

After autologous stem cell transplantation all patients relapsed, and prior brentuximab vedotin exposure differed between cohorts. As to this clone: The antigen remains unidentified.

Some clones are missing from TCRdb's copy, which holds only in-frame ones; the method was immunoSEQ multiplex PCR. The sample shows 120,000 to 150,000 clones, 78% of them seen only once. This clonotype was sampled from a human donor with classical Hodgkin lymphoma. The chain uses TRBV27 and TRBJ2-7; D possibly corresponds to TRBD2 (6 bases). This material consisted of peripheral blood mononuclear cells (PBMCs), taken before the second cycle of nivolumab. CDR3 in DNA: TGTGCCAGCAGTCCGCGATGGGGCGCGGGATCCTACGAGCAGTACTTC. Protein sequence: CASSPRWGAGSYEQYF.